These T cell receptor beta chains were read from a single sample in a study of blood T cells in healthy people across ages. TCRdb processed the 5' RACE reads anew with MiXCR; each CDR3 protein has one entry. This repertoire shows around 800,000 distinct CDR3 sequences, 62% found once; its top ten account for about a quarter. The sequenced material came from blood. The receptors shown here come from a man aged 25-45 years in good health. CDR3s include the opening cysteine and the closing phenylalanine or tryptophan. D genes are given only for firm matches. Clone size is shown for a subset of rows, as once, few, many or a class of expanded clone.

CASSLEVRSAYEQYF	TGTGCCAGCAGCTTAGAGGTACGCTCCGCCTACGAGCAGTACTTC	-	TRBJ2-7	-	TRBV13
CASSQGDRDGYTF	TGTGCCAGCAGCCAAGGGGACAGGGACGGCTACACCTTC	few	TRBJ1-2	TRBD1	TRBV3-1
CASSGGTVNTEAFF	TGCGCCAGCAGCGGAGGGACGGTGAACACTGAAGCTTTCTTT	-	TRBJ1-1	-	TRBV5-1
CASSLAGLGNEQFF	TGTGCCAGCAGTTTAGCGGGCTTAGGGAATGAGCAGTTCTTC	few	TRBJ2-1	-	TRBV12-3/TRBV12-4
CASSLEGTSNYGYTF	TGTGCCAGCAGCTTAGAAGGGACTTCTAACTATGGCTACACCTTC	-	TRBJ1-2	-	TRBV7-9
CASSPGVGYTF	TGTGCCAGCAGCCCCGGGGTAGGCTACACCTTC	-	TRBJ1-2	-	TRBV11-1
CASSSGGGTGYEQYF	TGTGCCAGCAGTTCAGGTGGGGGGACAGGATACGAGCAGTACTTC	-	TRBJ2-7	TRBD1	TRBV12-3/TRBV12-4
CASNPQGAVYGYTF	TGTGCCAGCAACCCACAGGGGGCGGTCTATGGCTACACCTTC	few	TRBJ1-2	TRBD1	TRBV2
CASSHGLGAYEQYF	TGCGCCAGCAGCCATGGGTTGGGGGCGTACGAGCAGTACTTC	-	TRBJ2-7	-	TRBV4-3
CSTKGAQAGDYEQYF	TGCAGTACCAAGGGGGCACAGGCCGGGGATTACGAGCAGTACTTC	-	TRBJ2-7	TRBD1	TRBV20-1
CASSYSAEGAKNIQYF	TGTGCCAGCAGTTACTCGGCAGAGGGGGCCAAAAACATTCAGTACTTC	many	TRBJ2-4	-	TRBV6-5
CAITGGSGELFF	TGTGCCATCACCGGGGGCTCCGGGGAGCTGTTTTTT	-	TRBJ2-2	-	TRBV10-3
CASSIGQVGGGDTQYF	TGTGCCAGCAGCATTGGACAGGTCGGAGGAGGGGATACGCAGTATTTT	once	TRBJ2-3	-	TRBV7-3
CASSQDFGPGVGEKLFF	TGTGCCAGCAGCCAAGATTTCGGTCCAGGGGTGGGTGAAAAACTGTTTTTT	-	TRBJ1-4	-	TRBV4-2
CSARGGTSHEQYF	TGCAGTGCTAGAGGTGGGACTAGTCACGAGCAGTACTTC	-	TRBJ2-7	TRBD2	TRBV20-1
CASSKRPSASYNEQFF	TGTGCCAGCAGCAAAAGGCCTAGCGCCTCCTACAATGAGCAGTTCTTC	-	TRBJ2-1	-	TRBV21-1
CAISLGGWNEQFF	TGTGCCATCAGTTTGGGGGGTTGGAATGAGCAGTTCTTC	-	TRBJ2-1	-	TRBV10-3